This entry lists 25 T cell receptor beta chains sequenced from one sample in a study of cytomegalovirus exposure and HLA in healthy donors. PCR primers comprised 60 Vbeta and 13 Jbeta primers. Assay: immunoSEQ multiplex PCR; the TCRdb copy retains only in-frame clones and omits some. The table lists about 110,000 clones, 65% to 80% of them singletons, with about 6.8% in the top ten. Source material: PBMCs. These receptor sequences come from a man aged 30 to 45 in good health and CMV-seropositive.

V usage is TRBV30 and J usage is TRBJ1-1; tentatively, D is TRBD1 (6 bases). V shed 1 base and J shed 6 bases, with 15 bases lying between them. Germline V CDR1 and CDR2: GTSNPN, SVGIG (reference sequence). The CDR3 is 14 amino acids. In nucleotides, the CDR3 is TGTGCCTGGAGTGCCACAGGGCTGGCCCCTGAAGCTTTCTTT. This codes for CAWSATGLAPEAFF.

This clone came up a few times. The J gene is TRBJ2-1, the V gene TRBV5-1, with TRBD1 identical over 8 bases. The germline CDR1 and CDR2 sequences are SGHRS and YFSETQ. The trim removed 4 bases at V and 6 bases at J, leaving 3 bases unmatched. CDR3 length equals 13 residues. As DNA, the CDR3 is TGCGCCAGCAGCGGGGACAGGTTCAATGAGCAGTTCTTC. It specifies CASSGDRFNEQFF.

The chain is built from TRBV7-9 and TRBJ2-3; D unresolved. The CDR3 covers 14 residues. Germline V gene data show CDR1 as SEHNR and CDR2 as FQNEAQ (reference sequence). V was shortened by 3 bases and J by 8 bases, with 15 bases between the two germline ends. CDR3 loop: CASSFSSEWFTQYF. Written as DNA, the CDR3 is TGTGCCAGCAGCTTTAGTTCGGAGTGGTTTACGCAGTATTTT. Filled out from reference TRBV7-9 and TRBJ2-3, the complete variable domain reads DTGVSQNPRHKITKRGQNVTFRCDPISEHNRLYWYRQTLGQGPEFLTYFQNEAQLEKSRLLSDRFSAERPKGSFSTLEIQRTEQGDSAMYLCASSFSSEWFTQYFGPGTRLTVL.

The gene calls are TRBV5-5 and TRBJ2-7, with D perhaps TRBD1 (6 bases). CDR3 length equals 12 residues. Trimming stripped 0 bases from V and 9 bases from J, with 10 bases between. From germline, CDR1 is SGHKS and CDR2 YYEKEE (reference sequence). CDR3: CASSLDRVGQYF. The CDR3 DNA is TGTGCCAGCAGCTTGGACAGGGTCGGGCAGTACTTC.

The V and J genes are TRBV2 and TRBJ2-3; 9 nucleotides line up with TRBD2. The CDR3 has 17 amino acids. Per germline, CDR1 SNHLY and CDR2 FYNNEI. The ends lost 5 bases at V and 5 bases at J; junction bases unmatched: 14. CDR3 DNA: TGTGCCAGCAGTAAACGGCGGGGGGGCGGGGAAGGAGATACGCAGTATTTT. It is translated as CASSKRRGGGEGDTQYF.

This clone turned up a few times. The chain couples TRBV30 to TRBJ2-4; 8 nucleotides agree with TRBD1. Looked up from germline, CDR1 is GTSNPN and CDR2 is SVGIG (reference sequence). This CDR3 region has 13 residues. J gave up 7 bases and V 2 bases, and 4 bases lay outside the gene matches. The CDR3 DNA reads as TGTGCCTGGAGTTACAGGGGGAGGAACATTCAGTACTTC. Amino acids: CAWSYRGRNIQYF. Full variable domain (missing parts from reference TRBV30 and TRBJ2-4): SQTIHQWPATLVQPVGSPLSLECTVEGTSNPNLYWYRQAAGRGLQLLFYSVGIGQISSEVPQNLSASRPQDRQFILSSKKLLLSDSGFYLCAWSYRGRNIQYFGAGTRLSVL.

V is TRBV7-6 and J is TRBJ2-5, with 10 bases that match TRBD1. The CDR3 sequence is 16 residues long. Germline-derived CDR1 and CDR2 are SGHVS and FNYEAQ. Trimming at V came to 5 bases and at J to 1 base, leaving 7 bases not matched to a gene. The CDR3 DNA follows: TGTGCCAGCAGCCCTTACCGGGACAGGGGCCAAGAGACCCAGTACTTC. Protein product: CASSPYRDRGQETQYF.

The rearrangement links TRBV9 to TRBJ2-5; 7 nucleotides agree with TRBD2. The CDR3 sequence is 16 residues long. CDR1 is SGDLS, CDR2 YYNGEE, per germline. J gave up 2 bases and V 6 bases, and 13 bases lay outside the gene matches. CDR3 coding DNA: TGTGCCAGCACCAAATCTGGGGGAGGGGTACAAGAGACCCAGTACTTC. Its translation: CASTKSGGGVQETQYF.

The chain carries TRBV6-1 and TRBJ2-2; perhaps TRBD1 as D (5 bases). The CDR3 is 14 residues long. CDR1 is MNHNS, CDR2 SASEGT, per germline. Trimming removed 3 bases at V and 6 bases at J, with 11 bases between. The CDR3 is CASSEPSRAGELFF. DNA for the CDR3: TGTGCCAGCAGTGAGCCCAGCAGGGCCGGGGAGCTGTTTTTT.

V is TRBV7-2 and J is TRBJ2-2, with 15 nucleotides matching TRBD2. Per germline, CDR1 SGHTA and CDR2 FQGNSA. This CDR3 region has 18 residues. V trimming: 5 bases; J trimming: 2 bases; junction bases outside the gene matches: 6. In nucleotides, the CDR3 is TGTGCCAGCAGCCCTGGGACTAGCGGGGGGATTAACACCGGGGAGCTGTTTTTT. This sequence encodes CASSPGTSGGINTGELFF. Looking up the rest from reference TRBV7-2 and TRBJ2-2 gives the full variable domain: GAGVSQSPSNKVTEKGKDVELRCDPISGHTALYWYRQSLGQGLEFLIYFQGNSAPDKSGLPSDRFSAERTGGSVSTLTIQRTQQEDSAVYLCASSPGTSGGINTGELFFGEGSRLTVL.

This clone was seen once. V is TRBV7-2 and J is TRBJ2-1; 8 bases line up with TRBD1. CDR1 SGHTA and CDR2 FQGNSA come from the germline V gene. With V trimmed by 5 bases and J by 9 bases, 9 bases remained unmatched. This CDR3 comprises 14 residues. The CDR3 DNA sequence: TGTGCCAGCAGCATGATTCAGGGGGCAGGTGAGCAGTTCTTC. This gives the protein CASSMIQGAGEQFF.

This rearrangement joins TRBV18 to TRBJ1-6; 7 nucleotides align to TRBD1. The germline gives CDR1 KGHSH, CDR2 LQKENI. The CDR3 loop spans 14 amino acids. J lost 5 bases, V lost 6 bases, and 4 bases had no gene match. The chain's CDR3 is CASSLGQNNSPLHF. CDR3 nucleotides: TGTGCCAGCTCCCTGGGACAGAATAATTCACCCCTCCACTTT.

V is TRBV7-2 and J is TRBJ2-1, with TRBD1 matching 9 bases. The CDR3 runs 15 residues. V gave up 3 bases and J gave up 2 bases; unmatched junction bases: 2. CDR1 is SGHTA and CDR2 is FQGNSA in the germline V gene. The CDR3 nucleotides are TGTGCCAGCAGCTTGGACAGGGGAACCTACAATGAGCAGTTCTTC. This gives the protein CASSLDRGTYNEQFF.

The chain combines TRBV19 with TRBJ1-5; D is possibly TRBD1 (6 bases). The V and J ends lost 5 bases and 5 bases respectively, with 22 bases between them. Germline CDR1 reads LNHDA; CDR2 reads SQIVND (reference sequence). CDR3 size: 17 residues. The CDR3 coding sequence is TGTGCCAGTAGTCCTTCACTTACAGGGAAAGTAGATCAGCCCCAGCATTTT. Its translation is CASSPSLTGKVDQPQHF.

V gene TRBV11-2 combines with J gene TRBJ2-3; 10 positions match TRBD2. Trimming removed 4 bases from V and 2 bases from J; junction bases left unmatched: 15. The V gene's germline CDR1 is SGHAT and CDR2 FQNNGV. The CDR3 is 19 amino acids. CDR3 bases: TGTGCCAGCAGCTGGAATCAGCGGGGGGGCTCATCAAACACAGATACGCAGTATTTT. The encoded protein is CASSWNQRGGSSNTDTQYF.

CDR3 amino acids: CASSSEGAGASYEQYF. CDR3 DNA sequence: TGTGCCAGCAGCTCCGAGGGGGCTGGGGCGTCCTACGAGCAGTACTTC. V is TRBV7-8 and J is TRBJ2-5, with 7 bases aligning to TRBD1. The end of the DNA aligns better with TRBJ2-7, so the J call may be wrong. Germline V lookup: CDR1 SGHVS, CDR2 FQNEAQ. This CDR3 comprises 16 residues.

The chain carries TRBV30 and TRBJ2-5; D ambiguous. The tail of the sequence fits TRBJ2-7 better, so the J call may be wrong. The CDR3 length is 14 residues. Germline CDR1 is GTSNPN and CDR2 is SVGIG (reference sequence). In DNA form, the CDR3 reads TGTGCCTGGAGTGTTCCGGTTCTCTCCTACGAGCAGTACTTC. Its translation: CAWSVPVLSYEQYF.

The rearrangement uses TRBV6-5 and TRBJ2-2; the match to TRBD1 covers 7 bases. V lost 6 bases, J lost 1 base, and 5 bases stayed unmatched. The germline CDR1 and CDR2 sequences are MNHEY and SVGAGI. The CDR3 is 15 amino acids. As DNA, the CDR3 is TGTGCCAGCAGCCGGGGACAGAAGAACACCGGGGAGCTGTTTTTT. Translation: CASSRGQKNTGELFF.

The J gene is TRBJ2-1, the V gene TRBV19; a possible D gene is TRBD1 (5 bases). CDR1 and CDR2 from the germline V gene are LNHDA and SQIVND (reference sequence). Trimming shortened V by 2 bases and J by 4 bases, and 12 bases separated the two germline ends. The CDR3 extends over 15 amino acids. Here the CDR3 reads CASSITGSGYNEQFF. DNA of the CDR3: TGTGCCAGTAGTATAACAGGTTCTGGGTACAATGAGCAGTTCTTC.

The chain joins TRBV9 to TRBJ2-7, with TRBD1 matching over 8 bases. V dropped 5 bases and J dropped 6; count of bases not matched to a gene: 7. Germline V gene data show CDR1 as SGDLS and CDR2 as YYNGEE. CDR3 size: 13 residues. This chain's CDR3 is CASSPDRGGEQYF. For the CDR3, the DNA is TGTGCCAGCAGTCCCGACAGGGGAGGCGAGCAGTACTTC.

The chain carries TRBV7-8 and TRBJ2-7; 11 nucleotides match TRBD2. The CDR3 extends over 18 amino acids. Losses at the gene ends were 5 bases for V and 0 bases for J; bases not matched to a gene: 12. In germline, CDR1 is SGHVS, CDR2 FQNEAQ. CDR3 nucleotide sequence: TGTGCCAGCAGCAGGCCGCTAGCGGGGGGACGGAGCTCCTACGAGCAGTACTTC. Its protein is CASSRPLAGGRSSYEQYF.

Here the CDR3 reads CASSAPKTSGNYEQYF. The CDR3 DNA follows: TGTGCCAGCAGTGCCCCAAAGACTAGCGGAAACTACGAGCAGTACTTC. The chain recombines TRBV25-1 with TRBJ2-5; TRBD2 agrees at 9 bases. TRBJ2-7 matches the DNA end more closely, so the J call is doubtful. CDR3 size: 16 residues. Looked up from germline, CDR1 is MGHDK and CDR2 is SYGVNS.

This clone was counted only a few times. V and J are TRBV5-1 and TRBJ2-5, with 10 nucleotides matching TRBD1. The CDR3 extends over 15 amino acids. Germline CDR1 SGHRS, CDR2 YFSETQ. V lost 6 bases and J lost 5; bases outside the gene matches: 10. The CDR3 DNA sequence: TGCGCCAGCACCTCTGACAGGGGGCTCGGTGAGACCCAGTACTTC. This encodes CASTSDRGLGETQYF.

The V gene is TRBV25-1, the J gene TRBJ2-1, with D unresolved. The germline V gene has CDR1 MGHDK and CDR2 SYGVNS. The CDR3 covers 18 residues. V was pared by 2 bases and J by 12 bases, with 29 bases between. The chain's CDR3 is CASSERGMESRLLSGQFF. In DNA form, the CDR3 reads TGTGCCAGCAGTGAACGTGGCATGGAGAGCCGCTTGTTGTCTGGGCAGTTCTTC.

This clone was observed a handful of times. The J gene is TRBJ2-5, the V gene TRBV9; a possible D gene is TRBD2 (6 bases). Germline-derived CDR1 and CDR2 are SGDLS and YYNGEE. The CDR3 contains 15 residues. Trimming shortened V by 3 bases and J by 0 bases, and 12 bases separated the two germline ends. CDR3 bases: TGTGCCAGCAGCGGGGGACTGACATACCAAGAGACCCAGTACTTC. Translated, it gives CASSGGLTYQETQYF.